This is a list of T cell receptor beta chains from one sample in a study of cytomegalovirus exposure and HLA in healthy donors. Generated by immunoSEQ multiplex PCR, the TCRdb table keeps only in-frame clones and is missing some. The table lists 150,000 to 200,000 clones, over 75% of them singletons. The source material was PBMCs. All receptors derive from a man aged 18-30 years in good health and CMV-seronegative. The CDR3 runs from the conserved cysteine through the conserved F or W. Fields, in order: clone size, J gene, V gene, D gene, CDR3 length, CDR3 protein, CDR3 DNA. A D gene is named only where the DNA matches it firmly. Clone size is not always given. Where it is, it says once, few, many or a class for expanded clones.

>-|TRBJ1-5|TRBV6-9|TRBD1|20
CASSFWGDRGPFRGNQPQHF
TGTGCCAGCAGTTTCTGGGGAGACAGGGGCCCTTTTAGGGGCAATCAGCCCCAGCATTTT
>-|TRBJ2-2|TRBV7-6|TRBD1|15
CASSPRQGWAGELFF
TGTGCCAGCAGCCCAAGACAGGGATGGGCCGGGGAGCTGTTTTTT
>few|TRBJ2-7|TRBV4-2|TRBD2|17
CASSQGLAGYTIYEQYF
TGTGCCAGCAGCCAAGGACTAGCGGGGTATACAATCTACGAGCAGTACTTC
>-|TRBJ2-2|TRBV2|-|14
CASSEGGPTGELFF
TGTGCCAGCAGTGAAGGCGGGCCCACCGGGGAGCTGTTTTTT
>-|TRBJ2-7|TRBV29-1|TRBD2|17
CSVASLAGTYSSYEQYF
TGCAGCGTTGCGTCGTTAGCGGGTACCTACAGCTCCTACGAGCAGTACTTC
>-|TRBJ2-3|TRBV27|TRBD2|17
CATAPGLAGGPADTQYF
TGTGCCACCGCACCGGGACTAGCGGGGGGGCCTGCAGATACGCAGTATTTT
>-|TRBJ2-7|TRBV5-4|TRBD1|15
CASSPWTGGSDEQYF
TGTGCCAGCAGCCCTTGGACAGGGGGATCAGACGAGCAGTACTTC
>-|TRBJ2-3|TRBV5-4|-|16
CASSPSLAFITDTQYF
TGTGCCAGCAGCCCCTCTTTGGCCTTTATCACAGATACGCAGTATTTT
>-|TRBJ2-7|TRBV7-2|TRBD1|13
CASSQDRWNEQYF
TGTGCCAGCAGCCAGGACAGGTGGAACGAGCAGTACTTC
>-|TRBJ2-7|TRBV6-5|-|12
CASRRAQGEQYF
TGTGCCAGCAGACGCGCTCAGGGAGAGCAGTACTTC
>-|TRBJ2-1|TRBV7-6|TRBD2|16
CASSLQASGSYNEQFF
TGTGCCAGCAGCCTACAGGCTAGCGGGAGCTACAATGAGCAGTTCTTC
>-|TRBJ1-2|TRBV2|TRBD1|16
CASSQTRTGGEDGYTF
TGTGCCAGCAGTCAGACGAGGACAGGGGGCGAAGATGGCTACACCTTC
>-|TRBJ1-1|TRBV19|TRBD1|19
CASRRHYRGPLLSNTEAFF
TGTGCCAGTAGGCGACACTACAGGGGCCCATTGCTCTCGAACACTGAAGCTTTCTTT
>once|TRBJ2-1|TRBV7-2|TRBD1|16
CASSRQGTPLYNEQFF
TGTGCCAGCAGTAGACAGGGGACCCCCCTCTACAATGAGCAGTTCTTC
>-|TRBJ2-2|TRBV5-6|-|14
CASSLVPDTGELFF
TGTGCCAGCAGCTTGGTCCCCGACACCGGGGAGCTGTTTTTT
>-|TRBJ2-7|TRBV11-3|TRBD2|13
CASSLRGAYEQYF
TGTGCCAGCAGCTTACGGGGGGCCTACGAGCAGTACTTC
>-|TRBJ1-1|TRBV7-9|TRBD1|13
CASSPPGQPEAFF
TGTGCCAGCAGCCCCCCGGGACAGCCTGAAGCTTTCTTT
>-|TRBJ1-6|TRBV10-3|-|15
CAIKREGSYNSPLHF
TGTGCCATCAAGAGGGAGGGCTCCTATAATTCACCCCTCCACTTT
>-|TRBJ1-2|TRBV6-5|TRBD1|12
CASRGTGSGYTF
TGTGCCAGCAGGGGGACAGGAAGTGGCTACACCTTC
>-|TRBJ1-5|TRBV30|-|12
CAWSVRNQPQHF
TGTGCCTGGAGTGTCAGGAATCAGCCCCAGCATTTT
>-|TRBJ1-5|TRBV27|TRBD1|14
CASSLSTGRQPQHF
TGTGCCAGCAGTTTATCGACAGGGAGGCAGCCCCAGCATTTT
>-|TRBJ2-2|TRBV6-5|TRBD2|14
CASSKRGNTGELFF
TGTGCCAGCAGTAAGCGGGGGAACACCGGGGAGCTGTTTTTT
>-|TRBJ2-3|TRBV29-1|TRBD2|14
CSVDLAGETDTQYF
TGCAGCGTTGATTTAGCGGGAGAGACAGATACGCAGTATTTT
>-|TRBJ1-5|TRBV27|TRBD1|13
CASGGQGIQPQHF
TGTGCCAGCGGAGGACAGGGGATTCAGCCCCAGCATTTT
>many|TRBJ2-2|TRBV5-6|TRBD1|15
CASSLGQGATGELFF
TGTGCCAGCAGCCTGGGACAGGGGGCGACCGGGGAGCTGTTTTTT
>-|TRBJ2-7|TRBV19|TRBD1|15
CASSPSGTGDHEQYF
TGTGCCAGTAGTCCCTCCGGGACAGGGGATCACGAGCAGTACTTC
>-|TRBJ2-1|TRBV9|TRBD2|13
CASSSGDYNEQFF
TGTGCCAGCTCTAGCGGTGACTACAATGAGCAGTTCTTC
>once|TRBJ1-5|TRBV27|-|15
CASSLSGQVNQPQHF
TGTGCCAGCAGTTTATCTGGGCAAGTCAATCAGCCCCAGCATTTT
>-|TRBJ2-2|TRBV10-2|-|13
CATTIGGAGELFF
TGCGCCACAACCATTGGGGGCGCCGGGGAGCTGTTTTTT
>-|TRBJ1-1|TRBV10-3|-|14
CAISDESRYTEAFF
TGTGCCATCAGTGATGAGTCTCGGTACACTGAAGCTTTCTTT
>-|TRBJ2-7|TRBV28|-|12
CASSPWGVGQYF
TGTGCCAGCAGTCCGTGGGGGGTAGGCCAGTACTTC
>-|TRBJ1-3|TRBV5-1|TRBD1|16
CATAPGGTDPGNTIYF
TGCGCCACCGCCCCTGGGGGGACAGACCCTGGAAACACCATATATTTT
>-|TRBJ2-3|TRBV7-6|TRBD2|14
CASSSDGLAGEQYF
TGTGCCAGCAGTTCAGACGGACTAGCGGGGGAGCAGTATTTT
>-|TRBJ2-2|TRBV6-5|-|16
CASSYSKRANTGELFF
TGTGCCAGCAGTTACTCGAAGAGGGCAAACACCGGGGAGCTGTTTTTT
>few|TRBJ2-5|TRBV4-1|-|14
CASSLQGFGETQYF
TGCGCCAGCAGCCTACAGGGATTCGGAGAGACCCAGTACTTC
>-|TRBJ2-3|TRBV5-4|TRBD2|16
CASSLRLAAHTDTQYF
TGTGCCAGCAGCTTGCGACTAGCGGCTCACACAGATACGCAGTATTTT
>-|TRBJ1-2|TRBV19|TRBD1|15
CASSITDRDNYGYTF
TGTGCCAGTAGTATAACGGACAGGGATAACTATGGCTACACCTTC
>few|TRBJ2-5|TRBV5-6|-|13
CASSLAMEEVQYF
TGTGCCAGCAGCTTGGCGATGGAAGAGGTCCAGTACTTC
>-|TRBJ1-6|TRBV11-2|-|13
CASSPSYNSPLHF
TGTGCCAGCAGCCCGTCCTATAATTCACCCCTCCACTTT
>-|TRBJ2-1|TRBV27|-|16
CASSLSFGQRYNEQFF
TGTGCCAGCAGTTTAAGTTTCGGACAGAGATACAATGAGCAGTTCTTC
>once|TRBJ1-2|TRBV5-1|TRBD1|14
CARYTGEIGYGYTF
TGCGCCAGGTATACAGGGGAGATAGGCTATGGCTACACCTTC
>-|TRBJ2-5|TRBV29-1|TRBD2|21
CSVEAPSRGVRGLAGRETQYF
TGCAGCGTTGAAGCTCCTTCCAGGGGTGTACGCGGACTAGCGGGACGGGAGACCCAGTACTTC
>-|TRBJ2-5|TRBV7-9|-|12
CASTLARETQYF
TGTGCCAGCACCCTAGCGCGGGAGACCCAGTACTTC
>-|TRBJ2-2|TRBV19|-|11
CASVGAGELFF
TGTGCCAGTGTCGGGGCCGGGGAGCTGTTTTTT
>-|TRBJ1-2|TRBV7-3|-|13
CASSLGGNYGYTF
TGTGCCAGCAGCTTAGGGGGGAACTATGGCTACACCTTC
>-|TRBJ2-2|TRBV29-1|-|13
CSVDRAGAGELFF
TGCAGCGTTGACAGGGCCGGCGCCGGGGAGCTGTTTTTT